The rows below give T cell receptor beta chains drawn from one sample of a study of CD8+CD57+ T cells in acquired aplastic anemia. TCRdb independently ran MiXCR on the reads; one entry per CDR3 protein. There are 200,000 to 250,000 distinct CDR3 sequences in the sample; more than 45% occur only once, and under 9% lies in the top ten. Sequencing used sorted CD4+, CD8+, or CD8+CD57+ T cells (not recorded which) from PBMCs. These receptors all stem from a human donor with aplastic anemia. Each CDR3 is given with its conserved first and last residue. The order of the fields is D gene, J gene, V gene, clone size, CDR3 length, CDR3 protein, CDR3 DNA. D genes are given only for firm matches. The size of a clone is reported for some rows only, either as once, few or many, or as a class for expanded clones.

d_call: -; j_call: TRBJ1-2; v_call: TRBV19; clone_size: -; cdr3_length: 10; cdr3_aa: CASSIRGYTF; cdr3_nt: TGTGCCAGTAGTATAAGGGGATACACCTTC
d_call: TRBD2; j_call: TRBJ2-1; v_call: TRBV6-5; clone_size: many; cdr3_length: 15; cdr3_aa: CASSYGLGAYNEQFF; cdr3_nt: TGTGCCAGCAGTTACGGACTAGGTGCCTACAATGAGCAGTTCTTC
d_call: TRBD1; j_call: TRBJ2-5; v_call: TRBV10-3; clone_size: -; cdr3_length: 17; cdr3_aa: CAISESRDRGILGTQYF; cdr3_nt: TGTGCCATCAGTGAGTCAAGGGACAGGGGTATTCTAGGGACCCAGTACTTC
d_call: TRBD2; j_call: TRBJ2-7; v_call: TRBV4-1; clone_size: many; cdr3_length: 15; cdr3_aa: CASSQTAGGRGEQYF; cdr3_nt: TGCGCCAGCAGCCAGACAGCGGGAGGAAGGGGCGAGCAGTACTTC
d_call: TRBD1; j_call: TRBJ2-3; v_call: TRBV7-2; clone_size: -; cdr3_length: 15; cdr3_aa: CASRFRGQGTDTQYF; cdr3_nt: TGTGCCAGCAGATTTCGAGGACAGGGCACAGATACGCAGTATTTT
d_call: TRBD2; j_call: TRBJ2-2; v_call: TRBV12-3/TRBV12-4; clone_size: few; cdr3_length: 17; cdr3_aa: CASSLTTSGGYTGELFF; cdr3_nt: TGTGCCAGCAGTTTGACCACTAGCGGGGGATACACCGGGGAGCTGTTTTTT
d_call: -; j_call: TRBJ2-6; v_call: TRBV2; clone_size: -; cdr3_length: 14; cdr3_aa: CASYQESGANVLTF; cdr3_nt: TGTGCCAGCTACCAGGAATCTGGGGCCAACGTCCTGACTTTC
d_call: TRBD1; j_call: TRBJ2-2; v_call: TRBV6-1; clone_size: -; cdr3_length: 16; cdr3_aa: CASSRDGTDYTGELFF; cdr3_nt: TGTGCCAGCAGTCGAGATGGGACAGATTACACCGGGGAGCTGTTTTTT
d_call: -; j_call: TRBJ1-2; v_call: TRBV7-9; clone_size: many; cdr3_length: 14; cdr3_aa: CASTPGGGNYGYTF; cdr3_nt: TGTGCCAGCACCCCCGGGGGGGGGAACTATGGCTACACCTTC
d_call: -; j_call: TRBJ1-2; v_call: TRBV5-1; clone_size: few; cdr3_length: 15; cdr3_aa: CASSGQGPSYYGYTF; cdr3_nt: TGCGCCAGCAGCGGCCAGGGCCCGAGCTACTATGGCTACACCTTC
d_call: -; j_call: TRBJ2-3; v_call: TRBV7-8; clone_size: many; cdr3_length: 13; cdr3_aa: CASSPSVQDTQYF; cdr3_nt: TGTGCCAGCAGCCCGTCCGTTCAGGATACGCAGTATTTT
d_call: -; j_call: TRBJ1-6; v_call: TRBV15; clone_size: -; cdr3_length: 14; cdr3_aa: CASRTDITNSPLHF; cdr3_nt: TGTGCCAGCAGGACCGACATTACAAATTCACCCCTCCACTTT
d_call: -; j_call: TRBJ1-2; v_call: TRBV20-1; clone_size: -; cdr3_length: 14; cdr3_aa: CSARAAGIVYGYTF; cdr3_nt: TGCAGTGCTAGAGCGGCTGGGATAGTCTATGGCTACACCTTC
d_call: -; j_call: TRBJ2-7; v_call: TRBV27; clone_size: many; cdr3_length: 14; cdr3_aa: CASSTRQASYEQYF; cdr3_nt: TGTGCCAGCAGTACCCGACAAGCCTCCTACGAGCAGTACTTC
d_call: -; j_call: TRBJ2-3; v_call: TRBV10-1; clone_size: many; cdr3_length: 16; cdr3_aa: CASSEGRGVGADTQYF; cdr3_nt: TGCGCCAGCAGTGAGGGTCGAGGGGTCGGCGCAGATACGCAGTATTTT
d_call: -; j_call: TRBJ1-2; v_call: TRBV14; clone_size: many; cdr3_length: 12; cdr3_aa: CASSGRDYGYTF; cdr3_nt: TGTGCCAGCAGCGGAAGAGATTATGGCTACACCTTC
d_call: -; j_call: TRBJ1-1; v_call: TRBV9; clone_size: -; cdr3_length: 15; cdr3_aa: CASSAGQGGGTEAFF; cdr3_nt: TGTGCCAGCAGCGCAGGCCAGGGTGGAGGGACTGAAGCTTTCTTT
d_call: TRBD2; j_call: TRBJ2-5; v_call: TRBV20-1; clone_size: many; cdr3_length: 15; cdr3_aa: CSARPLAAIQETQYF; cdr3_nt: TGCAGTGCTAGGCCCCTAGCGGCAATACAAGAGACCCAGTACTTC
d_call: TRBD1; j_call: TRBJ1-6; v_call: TRBV9; clone_size: -; cdr3_length: 15; cdr3_aa: CASNPGQGANSPLHF; cdr3_nt: TGTGCCAGCAATCCAGGACAGGGGGCAAATTCACCCCTCCACTTT
d_call: TRBD1; j_call: TRBJ2-5; v_call: TRBV7-2; clone_size: many; cdr3_length: 15; cdr3_aa: CASSSGQGMKETQYF; cdr3_nt: TGTGCCAGCAGCTCGGGACAGGGGATGAAAGAGACCCAGTACTTC
d_call: TRBD1; j_call: TRBJ1-5; v_call: TRBV24-1; clone_size: -; cdr3_length: 15; cdr3_aa: CATSDRTGGNQPQHF; cdr3_nt: TGTGCCACCAGTGATAGGACAGGGGGCAATCAGCCCCAGCATTTT
d_call: -; j_call: TRBJ1-1; v_call: TRBV2; clone_size: -; cdr3_length: 12; cdr3_aa: CASTDSNTEAFF; cdr3_nt: TGTGCCAGCACCGACAGCAACACTGAAGCTTTCTTT
d_call: -; j_call: TRBJ2-7; v_call: TRBV9; clone_size: many; cdr3_length: 15; cdr3_aa: CASSVVTLWNYEQYF; cdr3_nt: TGTGCCAGCAGCGTAGTGACACTATGGAACTACGAGCAGTACTTC
d_call: -; j_call: TRBJ2-7; v_call: TRBV6-9; clone_size: -; cdr3_length: 14; cdr3_aa: CASSPRLTSYEQYF; cdr3_nt: TGTGCCAGCAGCCCCCGACTGACTTCCTACGAGCAGTACTTC
d_call: TRBD1; j_call: TRBJ2-6; v_call: TRBV30; clone_size: few; cdr3_length: 16; cdr3_aa: CAYTGQGRPGANVLTF; cdr3_nt: TGTGCCTATACAGGACAGGGGCGTCCTGGGGCCAACGTCCTGACTTTC
d_call: TRBD1; j_call: TRBJ1-5; v_call: TRBV24-1; clone_size: many; cdr3_length: 14; cdr3_aa: CATSDGTANQPQHF; cdr3_nt: TGTGCCACCAGTGACGGGACAGCAAATCAGCCCCAGCATTTT
d_call: -; j_call: TRBJ2-3; v_call: TRBV9; clone_size: -; cdr3_length: 14; cdr3_aa: CASSVEWSYDTQYF; cdr3_nt: TGTGCCAGCAGCGTAGAATGGAGCTACGATACGCAGTATTTT